The 15 T cell receptor beta chains below all came from one sample that was sequenced in a study of beta chain features in type 1 diabetes. Expressed TCRB transcripts were sequenced because the isolated RNA had all been reverse transcribed beforehand. Profiling relied on immunoSEQ multiplex PCR, and the TCRdb table lists in-frame clones only, not all of them. This sample has hundreds of thousands of clones; 9.5% to 11% occur once, and the top ten carry about 0.014%. What was sequenced was naive CD4+ T cells from blood. The receptors were gathered from a woman aged 25 to 39 in good health.

This clone was counted a few times. V usage is TRBV29-1 and J usage is TRBJ2-5; D is perhaps TRBD2 (5 bases). V was trimmed by 4 bases and J by 5 bases, leaving 8 bases between them. Germline values: CDR1 SQVTM, CDR2 ANQGSEA. The CDR3 has 11 residues. The CDR3 DNA is TGCAGCGTTGCTGGAGGTGAGACCCAGTACTTC. It codes for CSVAGGETQYF.

In this sample, this clone turned up a few times. This sequence joins TRBV11-1 and TRBJ2-2, with 10 bases fitting TRBD1. Germline lookup yields CDR1 SGHAT and CDR2 FQDESV (reference sequence). This CDR3 is 14 amino acids long. With 6 bases clipped from V and 3 bases from J, the junction kept 1 base outside the gene matches. The CDR3 sequence is CASRTGGYTGELFF. The DNA of the CDR3 is TGTGCCAGCAGGACAGGGGGCTACACCGGGGAGCTGTTTTTT.

As for this clone: Germline is not matched at one junction end, which may reflect a read error. The chain joins TRBV30 to TRBJ2-7, with D possibly matching TRBD1 (5 bases). The germline V gene has CDR1 GTSNPN and CDR2 SVGIG (reference sequence). The CDR3 spans 13 residues. CDR3 sequence: CAWSVQFSQGLNF. CDR3 coding DNA: TGTGCCTGGAGTGTACAATTTTCGCAGGGTCTTAACTTC.

This clone showed up just a few times. The rearrangement links TRBV7-2 to TRBJ2-7; tentative D call: TRBD1 (6 bases). The V and J ends lost 3 bases and 4 bases respectively, with 13 bases between them. The germline V gene encodes CDR1 SGHTA and CDR2 FQGNSA. The CDR3 consists of 14 residues. The CDR3 DNA reads as TGTGCCAGCAGCTTCCGAGGGGGACCTTACGAGCAGTACTTC. Translation: CASSFRGGPYEQYF. The full variable domain, completed using reference TRBV7-2 and TRBJ2-7, is GAGVSQSPSNKVTEKGKDVELRCDPISGHTALYWYRQSLGQGLEFLIYFQGNSAPDKSGLPSDRFSAERTGGSVSTLTIQRTQQEDSAVYLCASSFRGGPYEQYFGPGTRLTVT.

The V call is TRBV5-1, the J call TRBJ1-1; D uncertain. The V gene's germline CDR1 is SGHRS and CDR2 YFSETQ. V gave up 0 bases and J gave up 2 bases, with 11 bases separating them. The CDR3 has 15 residues. CDR3 loop: CASSLAPGTNTEAFF. For the CDR3, the DNA is TGCGCCAGCAGCTTGGCGCCAGGAACAAACACTGAAGCTTTCTTT.

This clone was detected once. An end of the junction differs from the germline gene, which may be a read error. The chain uses TRBV28 and TRBJ2-7; unclear D gene. The CDR3 runs to 11 residues. CDR1 and CDR2 from the germline V gene are MDHEN and SYDVKM. The CDR3 nucleotides are TGTGCCAGCAGTTCCACCTACGAGAAGTACTTC. Its translation: CASSSTYEKYF.

In its sample, this clone was seen a few times. The gene calls are TRBV5-1 and TRBJ2-1, with TRBD2 matching over 11 bases. V gave up 0 bases and J gave up 5 bases; unmatched junction bases: 4. Per the germline V gene, CDR1 is SGHRS and CDR2 is YFSETQ. The CDR3 length is 16 residues. CDR3: CASSLGGTSGHNEQFF. The CDR3 DNA reads as TGCGCCAGCAGCTTGGGTGGGACTAGCGGTCACAATGAGCAGTTCTTC.

The sample holds a few counts of this clone. The J gene is TRBJ2-2, the V gene TRBV29-1; TRBD2 matches at 13 bases. The germline V gene has CDR1 SQVTM and CDR2 ANQGSEA. J lost 1 base, V lost 1 base, and 6 bases had no gene match. This CDR3 spans 18 amino acids. CDR3 sequence reads: CSVEVPGLAGRNTGELFF. The DNA for the CDR3 is TGCAGCGTTGAAGTGCCGGGACTAGCGGGAAGGAACACCGGGGAGCTGTTTTTT.

A word on this clone: One end of the junction fails to match germline, which may point to a read error. The chain uses TRBV5-1 and TRBJ2-7; 12 bases align to TRBD2. The CDR3 covers 13 residues. From germline, CDR1 is SGHRS and CDR2 YFSETQ. The CDR3 region has the DNA TGCGCCAGCAGCTTCGCTAGCGGGAGGGAGCGGTACTTC. Amino acids: CASSFASGRERYF.

This clone was counted at least ten times. The V call is TRBV29-1, the J call TRBJ2-5, with 8 bases fitting TRBD1. Germline V lookup: CDR1 SQVTM, CDR2 ANQGSEA. The CDR3 has 13 residues. V shed 4 bases, J shed 4 bases, and the junction held 5 bases outside the gene matches. The CDR3 DNA sequence: TGCAGCGTTGGGGGACAGGTGGGAGAGACCCAGTACTTC. As protein: CSVGGQVGETQYF.

This clone was recorded a few times. This chain uses TRBV19 with TRBJ2-2; D remains unclear. The CDR3 has 14 amino acids. CDR1 is LNHDA, CDR2 SQIVND, per germline (reference sequence). V dropped 7 bases and J dropped 1 base, with 10 bases sitting between them. The CDR3 nucleotides read TGTGCCAGTACAGTGAATGTGAACACCGGGGAGCTGTTTTTT. This encodes CASTVNVNTGELFF.

In its sample, this clone was seen a few times. This chain uses TRBV30 with TRBJ2-1, with 12 bases that match TRBD2. V lost 2 bases and J lost 5; bases outside the gene matches: 1. The germline V gene has CDR1 GTSNPN and CDR2 SVGIG (reference sequence). This CDR3 comprises 14 residues. CDR3: CAWSRTSGDNEQFF. The CDR3 DNA reads as TGTGCCTGGAGTAGGACTAGCGGGGACAATGAGCAGTTCTTC.

The sample holds many counts of this clone. The chain carries TRBV29-1 and TRBJ2-1, with TRBD2 matching 13 bases. Looked up from germline, CDR1 is SQVTM and CDR2 is ANQGSEA. The CDR3 length is 15 residues. J gave up 9 bases and V 6 bases, and 11 bases lay outside the gene matches. The CDR3 bases are TGCAGCGTCCAACCCACTAGCGGGAGGGCCAGTGAGCAGTTCTTC. Translating it yields CSVQPTSGRASEQFF.

The chain has TRBV7-2 and TRBJ2-3, with TRBD1 matching 7 bases. With 1 base clipped from V and 1 base from J, the junction kept 5 bases outside the gene matches. Germline values: CDR1 SGHTA, CDR2 FQGNSA. CDR3 length: 16 amino acids. CDR3 bases: TGTGCCAGCAGCTTAGTCGTAACAGGGGGCACAGATACGCAGTATTTT. The encoded protein is CASSLVVTGGTDTQYF.

This chain connects TRBV25-1 to TRBJ2-1, with 8 bases identical to TRBD1. Germline loops: CDR1 MGHDK, CDR2 SYGVNS. Trimming at V came to 6 bases and at J to 8 bases, leaving 12 bases not matched to a gene. This CDR3 spans 15 amino acids. CDR3 sequence reads: CASRALSGGGYEQFF. DNA of the CDR3: TGTGCCAGCAGAGCCTTATCAGGGGGCGGGTATGAGCAGTTCTTC.